This paragraph covers one T cell receptor beta chain sequence. The antigen remains undetermined. With a J-beta primer mix and a sample-barcoded 5' primer, a second PCR ran 7 to 11 cycles. Each cDNA molecule was tagged by a template-switch adaptor with 12 random nucleotides. TCRdb reanalysed the 5' RACE reads using MiXCR and keeps one entry per CDR3 protein. Of fewer than 900,000 distinct CDR3 sequences listed, roughly two fifths are singletons. J gave up 2 bases and V 2 bases, and 10 bases lay outside the gene matches. Germline V CDR1 and CDR2: SGHNT, YENEEA. The CDR3 extends over 17 amino acids. Each sample provided at least 6 micrograms of extracted total RNA. The data belong to a study of blood T cells in healthy people across ages. Study-wide results and caveats: Roughly linear age-related decline in beta diversity appeared, significant by age about 40.

Sequencing was done on a sample of blood. The sequence came from a woman aged 60-75 years in good health. The chain joins TRBV11-3 to TRBJ2-3, with TRBD1 identical over 7 bases. The CDR3 DNA follows: TGTGCCAGCAGCTTAAGTGACCGGACAGGACTCACAGATACGCAGTATTTT. As protein: CASSLSDRTGLTDTQYF.